The clone carrying this T cell receptor (beta chain) was recorded a few times. The antigen is not known. This sample is drawn from a study of CD8 T cells in ankylosing spondylitis. Study-level points and caveats: One TCR beta motif, made up of roughly eight highly homologous variants, appeared characteristic of ankylosing spondylitis blood.

TCRdb re-derived calls from the 5' RACE reads in MiXCR, one entry per CDR3 protein. The sample holds 250,000 to 350,000 distinct CDR3 sequences, less than 25% seen once. This CDR3 is built from 19 residues. CDR1 is SGHDT, CDR2 YYEEEE, per germline. The V segment lost 5 bases and the J segment 2 bases; nucleotides outside the gene matches: 18. The clonotype comes from a female donor with ankylosing spondylitis or in good health (not recorded which). The chain has TRBV5-6 and TRBJ2-3; TRBD1 aligns across 9 bases. Sequencing was carried out using blood, either unsorted or a sorted T cell fraction (not recorded which). The chain's CDR3 is CASRPISGQGPSDTDTQYF. The CDR3 DNA reads as TGTGCCAGCAGACCTATTTCGGGACAGGGCCCTTCGGACACAGATACGCAGTATTTT.